Listed here is a single T cell receptor (beta chain). This entry belongs to a study of blood T cell repertoires in COVID-19. This CDR3 is 16 amino acids long. Germline CDR1 is LGHNT and CDR2 is FRNRAP. V shed 5 bases, J shed 2 bases, and the junction held 12 bases outside the gene matches. Some clones are missing from TCRdb's copy, which holds only in-frame ones; the method was immunoSEQ multiplex PCR. The sample has about 180,000 clones; approximately 83% are singletons. The clonotype was recovered from a human donor with active or convalescent COVID-19. The donor label of this sample is uncertain. The sequenced material came from peripheral blood. The chain is built from TRBV12-5 and TRBJ2-7, with TRBD1 matching over 7 bases. The CDR3 DNA follows: TGTGCTAGTGGTCCTCTCCAACAGGGGCCAACCTACGAGCAGTACTTC. This translates into CASGPLQQGPTYEQYF. The variable domain in full, with the rest retrieved from reference TRBV12-5 and TRBJ2-7, is DARVTQTPRHKVTEMGQEVTMRCQPILGHNTVFWYRQTMMQGLELLAYFRNRAPLDDSGMPKDRFSAEMPDATLATLKIQPSEPRDSAVYFCASGPLQQGPTYEQYFGPGTRLTVT.